This TCR beta chain was identified during a study of vaccination and CD4 T cells after COVID-19 (dated by TCRdb to between 2020 and 2023). Study-wide context: SARS-CoV-2 positivity had been established in the convalescent patients by nasal swab PCR, and mild disease was recorded in some 10 of these patients and severe disease in one. The convalescent cohort included six males and four females, with two Hispanic individuals, seven Caucasians, two Asians and one multiracial person. Participants got two doses of the Pfizer-BioNTech BNT162b2 vaccine (n=8) or two doses of the Moderna mRNA-1273 vaccine (n=2). Post-COVID blood samples were collected from convalescent patients a median of approximately 100 days after diagnosis, with a range of roughly 30 to 170 days. Post-vaccine blood samples were obtained a median of about 77 days after the second vaccine dose, with a range of about 12 to 241 days. Overlapping spike peptide pools from SARS-CoV-2 and from the common cold coronaviruses HCoV-NL63, HCoV-OC43 and HCoV-229E were used as culture stimuli. Control cultures used a CEFX viral epitope pool as positive control, an HIV-1 Nef peptide pool as negative control, or no peptide. The spike-specific CD4+ TCR repertoire was compared before and after mRNA vaccination in ten to eleven COVID-19 convalescent patients and a handful of infection-naive healthy vaccine recipients.

CDR1 and CDR2, per the germline V gene (reference sequence), are DFQATT and SNEGSKA. From the cysteine up to the phenylalanine, the CDR3 has a length of 13 residues. Only CDR3 DNA remains: 39 bases, in frame from the first base. V was cut back by 1 base and J by 3 bases, leaving a gap of 9 bases between them. This clonotype appeared a few times. Its antigen remains unidentified. Within one base of it there is no much larger clone, and no base qualities were kept. Library prep was done by PCR. DNA from cultured CD4+ T cells underwent TCR sequencing with the Oncomine TCR Beta short-read assay at the Johns Hopkins FTIC core. Genomic DNA was extracted from the cultured CD4+ T cells with the QIAamp micro DNA kit. Oncomine TCR Beta libraries made from cultured CD4+ T cells were pooled using unique dual indexes and sequenced on an Illumina iSeq 100. From the authors' description of their analysis: Non-productive sequences were removed, and CDR3s not starting with C, not ending with F or W, or shorter than 7 amino acids were discarded. The MANAFEST web application was used to identify antigen-specific clonotypes by comparing peptide-stimulated wells against reference wells and other culture wells. An FDR below 0.05, an odds ratio above 5, and a productive frequency above 0.1% in at least two of three replicate wells were required for clones to be considered positive. A clonotype counted as cross-reactive if it showed significant expansion both in the SARS-CoV-2 spike wells and in at least one common cold coronavirus spike condition. Levenshtein distances (stringdist) and unrooted phylogenetic trees (ape) in R version 3.6.1 were used to assess CDR3 homology. TCRdb cleaned the public reads at Q25 with fastp, built clones with MiXCR and kept in-frame beta chains. Every distinct CDR3 protein forms one entry, paired with its most common genes and DNA. TCRdb, rather than the study authors, made the V and J calls. The sample table holds 9,000 to 13,000 distinct CDR3 sequences, of which approximately 49% were seen once. The top ten hold about 7.7% of the sample.

On the study overall, not on this receptor specifically: An increase in the median number of SARS-CoV-2-reactive clonotypes from 21 after infection to 38 after vaccination was observed, but the change was not found to be significant. Only a relatively small number of convalescent patients were included in the study, and early timepoints following natural infection were not analyzed. Among the post-vaccine SARS-CoV-2-reactive clones in convalescent patients, a median around 86% showed up only after vaccination, which suggests vaccine-specific priming. In convalescent patients, nearly all vaccine-specific clones (304 of 307) were found to be mono-reactive for SARS-CoV-2 spike rather than cross-reactive with common cold coronaviruses.

What this sample's treatment or condition label stands for: approximately 9-day PBMC culture with coronavirus spike peptide pools or control peptides (ViraFEST assay). The ViraFEST assay, used in the study, expanded antigen-specific T cells with peptide pools and then identified the expanded clonotypes through TCR sequencing. The convalescent patients' positive SARS-CoV-2 PCR tests fell between March and December 2020, which was before the Alpha, Beta and Delta variants emerged in the United States. PBMCs were cultured at about 2 million per well in IMDM supplemented with roughly 5.2% human AB serum and about 10 IU/ml IL-2, with about 10 ug/ml peptide pools added. Half of the culture medium was replaced with fresh IL-2-containing medium on days 3 and 7. CD4+ T cells were isolated after less than twelve days of culture through negative selection using the EasySep CD4+ T cell isolation kit. PBMCs were separated from whole blood using Ficoll-Paque Plus gradient centrifugation and then either used fresh or cryopreserved at -140C. Triplicate wells were generally used for each culture condition.

The sample consisted of CD4+ T cells from blood, cultured in vitro. The sequence joins TRBV20-1 to TRBJ1-2, with TRBD1 tentatively as D gene (5 bases match). This clonotype was sampled from a human donor who had recovered from COVID-19. The DNA reads TGCAGTGCTAGAGGGGCCAGGGACTATGGCTACACCTTC. This translates into CSARGARDYGYTF.